The rows below give T cell receptor beta chains drawn from one sample of a study of CD8+CD57+ T cells in acquired aplastic anemia. Each CDR3 protein gets one entry after TCRdb re-called the reads with MiXCR. The profile covers about 180,000 distinct CDR3 sequences, with 45% to 50% appearing a single time and around 3% taken by the ten largest. Sequenced input: sorted CD4+, CD8+, or CD8+CD57+ T cells (not recorded which) from PBMCs. The source of these receptors is a human donor in good health. Both conserved end residues are part of each CDR3. Each record gives: V gene, D gene, J gene, clone size, CDR3 DNA, CDR3 protein. D genes are given only for firm matches. Clone size is given for some rows only: seen once, a few or many times, or a class if the clone is expanded.

>TRBV19|.|TRBJ2-1|.
TGTGCCAGTACGGAAGGGAGCTCCTACAATGAGCAGTTCTTC
CASTEGSSYNEQFF
>TRBV5-1|.|TRBJ1-6|.
TGCGCCAGCAGCTTGGTCTGGGTCAGCCATAATTCACCCCTCCACTTT
CASSLVWVSHNSPLHF
>TRBV19|.|TRBJ2-1|.
TGTGCCAGTAGTATAGACGGGAGCCTCTCCTACAATGAGCAGTTCTTC
CASSIDGSLSYNEQFF
>TRBV6-1|.|TRBJ2-3|many
TGTGCCAGCAGCCGGGACCCCAGAGATACGCAGTATTTT
CASSRDPRDTQYF
>TRBV20-1|.|TRBJ2-3|many
TGCAGTGCTAGCTACCGGGGAAGCACAGATACGCAGTATTTT
CSASYRGSTDTQYF
>TRBV6-2/TRBV6-3|TRBD2|TRBJ2-1|few
TGTGCCAGCAGTTACCCAACTAGCGGGAGTCCCCGAAATGAGCAGTTCTTC
CASSYPTSGSPRNEQFF
>TRBV10-3|TRBD1|TRBJ1-1|many
TGTGCCATCAGTGCCGGGACAGGGATTTCGGGAAACACTGAAGCTTTCTTT
CAISAGTGISGNTEAFF
>TRBV2|TRBD1|TRBJ2-5|.
TGTGCCAGCGGGACAGTTTTTAGGGAGACCCAGTACTTC
CASGTVFRETQYF
>TRBV11-2|TRBD2|TRBJ2-3|.
TGTGCCAGCAGCAGGACTAGCGGGAGTGTAACAGATACGCAGTATTTT
CASSRTSGSVTDTQYF
>TRBV4-2|.|TRBJ2-7|many
TGTGCCAGCAGCCTTTTCGAGAGTCAGACGAGCATCTCCTACGAGCAGTACTTC
CASSLFESQTSISYEQYF
>TRBV6-1|.|TRBJ2-7|many
TGTGCCAGCAGTGAACCAGGGGTTGCCTACGAGCAGTACTTC
CASSEPGVAYEQYF
>TRBV7-9|.|TRBJ2-7|.
TGTGCCAGCAGCCTGGCTGAGTACTACGAGCAGTACTTC
CASSLAEYYEQYF
>TRBV20-1|TRBD1|TRBJ1-6|.
TGCAGTGCTAGGACAGGGAATTCACCCCTCCACTTT
CSARTGNSPLHF
>TRBV7-8|.|TRBJ2-1|few
TGTGCCAGCAGCATCTCGGGTGGGACCTACAATGAGCAGTTCTTC
CASSISGGTYNEQFF
>TRBV6-2/TRBV6-3|.|TRBJ1-6|.
TGTGCCAGCAGTTACTCCCGACTGGAGAGCTCCTATAATTCACCCCTCCACTTT
CASSYSRLESSYNSPLHF
>TRBV5-4|.|TRBJ1-2|many
TGTGCCAGCAGCCTCGGACAGCCCTTTTATGGCTACACCTTC
CASSLGQPFYGYTF
>TRBV2|.|TRBJ2-7|few
TGTGCCAGCAGTGTGGGGGAGCAGTACTTC
CASSVGEQYF
>TRBV20-1|TRBD1|TRBJ2-5|.
TGCAGTGCTATCGACAGGGGAGGAGAGGAGACCCAGTACTTC
CSAIDRGGEETQYF
>TRBV24-1|TRBD1|TRBJ1-2|.
TGTGCCACCAGTGGAACAGGGGCCTATGGCTACACCTTC
CATSGTGAYGYTF
>TRBV10-3|.|TRBJ2-7|.
TGTGCCATCAGTGAAGGAGGGGGCTACGAGCAGTACTTC
CAISEGGGYEQYF
>TRBV20-1|.|TRBJ1-6|.
TGCAGTGCTAGAGATGGGGACCTCTCACCCCTCCACTTT
CSARDGDLSPLHF
>TRBV6-1|.|TRBJ1-3|.
TGTGCCAGCAGTGAAATCCGGGTCGGCTCTGGAAACACCATATATTTT
CASSEIRVGSGNTIYF
>TRBV4-2|TRBD2|TRBJ2-7|few
TGTGCCAGCAGCCAAGATCGTCTAGCGGGAGGGCCTAAAGAGCAGTACTTC
CASSQDRLAGGPKEQYF
>TRBV5-1|TRBD2|TRBJ2-7|many
TGCGCCAGCAGCGGAAGACTAGCGGGAGGGCCGAATATCAACTCCTACGAGCAGTACTTC
CASSGRLAGGPNINSYEQYF
>TRBV2|.|TRBJ1-6|.
TGTGCCAGCAGTTGGGGGTATGGTTCACCCCTCCACTTT
CASSWGYGSPLHF
>TRBV6-6|.|TRBJ2-7|many
TGTGCCAGCAGTTACAAGGGATCCTACGAGCAGTACTTC
CASSYKGSYEQYF
>TRBV4-2|.|TRBJ1-4|.
TGTGCCAGCAGCGCCGGACGGGCGGAAGGGTCTATTTTCGAGAAACTGTTTTTT
CASSAGRAEGSIFEKLFF
>TRBV2|TRBD2|TRBJ2-6|many
TGTGCCAGCACTTGGGACGGGAGGTCCGGGGCCAACGTCCTGACTTTC
CASTWDGRSGANVLTF
>TRBV7-8|.|TRBJ2-5|.
TGTGCCAGCAGCGTCCGGTGGGTTGAGCGAGAGACCCAGTACTTC
CASSVRWVERETQYF
>TRBV28|.|TRBJ1-2|.
TGTGCCAGCAGTTTAGGGTCAGCAATGAACTATGGCTACACCTTC
CASSLGSAMNYGYTF
>TRBV24-1|TRBD2|TRBJ2-3|many
TGTGCCACCAATCGCTTGCGGGAGTCTTTGGATACGCAGTATTTT
CATNRLRESLDTQYF
>TRBV18|TRBD2|TRBJ2-1|.
TGTGCCAGCTCAATAGCGGGTTACAATGAGCAGTTCTTC
CASSIAGYNEQFF
>TRBV13|TRBD2|TRBJ2-1|many
TGTGCCAGCAGCTCCTCGACTAGCGGAGTGTACAATGAGCAGTTCTTC
CASSSSTSGVYNEQFF
>TRBV2|.|TRBJ2-5|.
TGTGCCAGCAGTGCCGAGGTAGCGGAGACCCAGTACTTC
CASSAEVAETQYF
>TRBV6-1|.|TRBJ1-6|many
TGTGCCAGCAGTGGGAATTCACCCCTCCACTTT
CASSGNSPLHF
>TRBV6-2/TRBV6-3|TRBD2|TRBJ2-7|many
TGTGCCAGCAATGGTCTAGCGGCACCCCCTGAGCAGTACTTC
CASNGLAAPPEQYF
>TRBV28|.|TRBJ2-7|few
TGTGCCAGCAGCCGTGGGGGTTTCTCCTACGAGCAGTACTTC
CASSRGGFSYEQYF
>TRBV12-5|.|TRBJ2-2|.
TGTGCTAGTGGTTTGGTACAAAGCGTCACCGGGGAGCTGTTTTTT
CASGLVQSVTGELFF
>TRBV25-1|TRBD2|TRBJ2-1|.
TGTGCTAGATCGTCTAGCGGGAGTACCCTTTCCTACAATGAGCAGTTCTTC
CARSSSGSTLSYNEQFF
>TRBV20-1|.|TRBJ1-5|many
TGCAGTGCTAGCCCGAATCGGGGTGGCAATCAGCCCCAGCATTTT
CSASPNRGGNQPQHF
>TRBV12-3/TRBV12-4|TRBD2|TRBJ2-1|.
TGTGCCAGCGGGAGACTAGCGGAATACAATGAGCAGTTCTTC
CASGRLAEYNEQFF
>TRBV29-1|.|TRBJ2-1|.
TGCAGCGCCGTGACCCCTTACAATGAGCAGTTCTTC
CSAVTPYNEQFF
>TRBV9|TRBD1|TRBJ2-5|many
TGTGCCAGCAGTGCAAGGGGGCTTTTTGGGGAGACCCAGTACTTC
CASSARGLFGETQYF
>TRBV18|TRBD1|TRBJ1-1|.
TGTGCCAGCTCACTGGGACAGGGGGGCATGAACACTGAAGCTTTCTTT
CASSLGQGGMNTEAFF
>TRBV25-1|.|TRBJ2-3|.
TGTGCCAGCAGTGATCCCCGTACACCGGGGGGCACAGATACGCAGTATTTT
CASSDPRTPGGTDTQYF
>TRBV24-1|.|TRBJ2-3|many
TGTGCCACCAGTGACGTGAGAGGGTCAGATACGCAGTATTTT
CATSDVRGSDTQYF
>TRBV7-8|.|TRBJ1-1|.
TGTGCCAGCAGCTTTAAACAGGGTACTGAAGCTTTCTTT
CASSFKQGTEAFF
>TRBV7-3|.|TRBJ1-5|.
TGTGCCAGCAGCCGAGACCGATCCGGGCCCCAGCATTTT
CASSRDRSGPQHF
>TRBV20-1|TRBD2|TRBJ2-4|few
TGCAGTGCTCTCGTAAGGTTAGCGGGAGGACTTGACAAAAACATTCAGTACTTC
CSALVRLAGGLDKNIQYF
>TRBV10-1|.|TRBJ2-5|.
TGCGCCAGCAGTGAGCTCCAGCTGGGTGAGACCCAGTACTTC
CASSELQLGETQYF
>TRBV7-9|.|TRBJ1-2|.
TGTGCCAGCAGTCCGCGGACTAGCGGATACACCTTC
CASSPRTSGYTF
>TRBV30|TRBD2|TRBJ2-3|.
TGTGCCTGGAGCAGCGGGAGGGTCGAGGAAGATACGCAGTATTTT
CAWSSGRVEEDTQYF